One and the same sample provided the 25 T cell receptor beta chains below, sequenced in a study of T-cell memory formation after mild COVID-19. A single record per CDR3 protein comes from TCRdb applying MiXCR to the 5' RACE reads. The table has roughly 450,000 distinct CDR3 sequences, 18% seen once. The sequencing sample was made of PBMCs or a T cell subset sorted from them (not recorded which). All receptors derive from an adult woman who had mild COVID-19 (a few samples of this study predate the infection). Cell type and time point are not known.

This chain uses TRBV5-1 with TRBJ2-3; possible D gene TRBD1, 6 bases. Between the trimmed V and J ends, which lost 0 bases and 5 bases, there was a span of 13 bases. The CDR3 consists of 15 residues. The germline gives CDR1 SGHRS, CDR2 YFSETQ. CDR3 amino acids: CASSLVGALRDTQYF. The CDR3 DNA reads as TGCGCCAGCAGCTTGGTGGGGGCTCTGAGAGATACGCAGTATTTT.

The sample holds a few counts of this clonotype. This chain connects TRBV18 to TRBJ2-3, with 8 bases that match TRBD1. From germline, CDR1 is KGHSH and CDR2 LQKENI. V lost 2 bases and J lost 3; bases outside the gene matches: 10. The CDR3 extends over 17 amino acids. The CDR3 protein is CASSPGVLRQGTDTQYF. In DNA form, the CDR3 reads TGTGCCAGCTCACCAGGTGTGCTGCGACAGGGGACAGATACGCAGTATTTT.

This rearrangement joins TRBV7-8 to TRBJ2-2; D gene ambiguous. The germline CDR1 and CDR2 sequences are SGHVS and FQNEAQ. The CDR3 loop spans 13 amino acids. V dropped 7 bases and J dropped 4 bases, with 10 bases sitting between them. CDR3 region: CASTTMVTGELFF. The CDR3 DNA sequence: TGTGCCAGCACCACCATGGTCACCGGGGAGCTGTTTTTT. Variable domain in full (rest from reference TRBV7-8 and TRBJ2-2): GAGVSQSPRYKVAKRGQDVALRCDPISGHVSLFWYQQALGQGPEFLTYFQNEAQLDKSGLPSDRFFAERPEGSVSTLKIQRTQQEDSAVYLCASTTMVTGELFFGEGSRLTVL.

This clonotype has a handful of counts. This chain joins TRBV13 and TRBJ1-1; D gene unclear. Trimming pared 4 bases from V and 5 bases from J, leaving 14 bases between. The CDR3 runs 14 residues. CDR1 and CDR2 from the germline V gene are PRHDT and FYEKMQ (reference sequence). This CDR3 is CASSSGPGITEAFF. The CDR3 nucleotides are TGTGCCAGCAGCTCCGGCCCGGGGATTACTGAAGCTTTCTTT.

The V and J genes are TRBV7-9 and TRBJ2-2; 7 bases are a match to TRBD1. The germline V gene has CDR1 SEHNR and CDR2 FQNEAQ (reference sequence). The CDR3 has 15 amino acids. With V trimmed by 5 bases and J by 5 bases, 8 bases remained unmatched. The CDR3 DNA is TGTGCCAGCAGCAATCTGGGACAGACAACCGGGGAGCTGTTTTTT. Residues: CASSNLGQTTGELFF.

This clonotype was seen many times. The chain has TRBV7-2 and TRBJ2-7, with 8 bases that match TRBD2. The CDR3 has 15 residues. Per the germline V gene, CDR1 is SGHTA and CDR2 is FQGNSA. Losses at the gene ends were 4 bases for V and 3 bases for J; bases not matched to a gene: 8. The CDR3 spells CASSSLLAGFYEQYF. CDR3 DNA: TGTGCCAGCAGCTCGCTCCTAGCGGGTTTCTACGAGCAGTACTTC.

This clonotype came up a few times. The chain is built from TRBV30 and TRBJ1-2; the D is unclear. In germline, CDR1 is GTSNPN, CDR2 SVGIG (reference sequence). There are 13 residues in the CDR3. The germline V and J ends were trimmed by 0 bases and 7 bases, with 12 bases remaining between them. CDR3 in DNA: TGTGCCTGGAGTGTCCCGGGCCCAGCTGGCTACACCTTC. Translated: CAWSVPGPAGYTF.

This clonotype was detected a few times. V and J are TRBV5-6 and TRBJ2-3; D is undetermined. The V gene lost 5 bases and the J gene lost 3 bases, with 10 bases spanning the gap. Germline V gene lookup returns CDR1 SGHDT and CDR2 YYEEEE. The CDR3 spans 13 residues. Written as DNA, the CDR3 is TGTGCCAGCAGGGTCCTAGGGACAGATACGCAGTATTTT. Protein: CASRVLGTDTQYF.

Points on this clonotype: This sequence may be a read error, since a much larger clone differs from it by one base. The rearrangement joins TRBV7-9 to TRBJ2-3, with TRBD2 identical over 9 bases. This CDR3 comprises 15 residues. With V trimmed by 4 bases and J by 1 base, 3 bases remained unmatched. The germline V gene has CDR1 SEHNR and CDR2 FQNEAQ (reference sequence). CDR3 in DNA: TGTGCCAGCAGCTCCTGGACTAGCGGCACAGATACGCAGTATTTT. Translation gives CASSSWTSGTDTQYF.

With regard to this clonotype: Its ends do not fully match the called genes, so a read error is possible. The rearrangement links TRBV5-1 to TRBJ2-1, with 10 bases that match TRBD1. CDR1 and CDR2 from the germline V gene are SGHRS and YFSETQ. The CDR3 runs to 15 residues. CDR3 in amino acids: CASRLDAGQGNEQFF. The CDR3 DNA sequence: TGCGCCAGCAGATTGGATGCGGGACAGGGGAATGAGCAGTTCTTC.

This clonotype has more than one count but fewer than ten. This chain joins TRBV7-6 and TRBJ1-1; 9 nucleotides align to TRBD1. This CDR3 comprises 15 residues. Per the germline V gene, CDR1 is SGHVS and CDR2 is FNYEAQ. V shed 5 bases, J shed 5 bases, and the junction held 9 bases outside the gene matches. The CDR3 reads CASSAGTGWGTEAFF. The CDR3, as DNA: TGTGCCAGCAGCGCCGGGACAGGGTGGGGGACTGAAGCTTTCTTT.

This clonotype was picked up a small number of times. V usage is TRBV9 and J usage is TRBJ2-1; 10 bases agree with TRBD2. V shed 1 base, J shed 7 bases, and the junction held 8 bases outside the gene matches. The CDR3 spans 16 residues. Per germline, CDR1 SGDLS and CDR2 YYNGEE. The CDR3: CASSVSSSGGFNEQFF. Written as DNA, the CDR3 is TGTGCCAGCAGCGTATCCAGTAGCGGGGGGTTTAATGAGCAGTTCTTC.

In DNA form, the CDR3 reads TGTGCCAGCAGCGTAGATCCCACCCGGAACACCGGGGAGCTGTTTTTT. As protein: CASSVDPTRNTGELFF. This sequence joins TRBV9 and TRBJ2-2, with unresolved D. Germline V gene sequence: CDR1 SGDLS, CDR2 YYNGEE. This CDR3 contains 16 residues. V dropped 0 bases and J dropped 1 base, with 10 bases sitting between them.

There are a few counts of this clonotype. The rearrangement joins TRBV12-3 or TRBV12-4 to TRBJ2-1; 11 nucleotides agree with TRBD1. V gave up 3 bases and J gave up 4 bases; unmatched junction bases: 14. This CDR3 is built from 19 residues. CDR3 loop: CASSFEFRTGGIPYNEQFF. The DNA for the CDR3 is TGTGCCAGCAGTTTTGAGTTTAGGACAGGGGGCATTCCTTACAATGAGCAGTTCTTC.

This clonotype was counted at least ten times. V is TRBV7-9 and J is TRBJ1-6; D is undetermined. This CDR3 has 13 residues. Trimming removed 1 base at V and 8 bases at J, with 6 bases between. Germline CDR1 and CDR2: SEHNR and FQNEAQ (reference sequence). The CDR3 bases are TGTGCCAGCAGCTTAGGGGGTGATTCACCCCTCCACTTT. Its translation is CASSLGGDSPLHF. Looking up the rest from reference TRBV7-9 and TRBJ1-6 gives the full variable domain: DTGVSQNPRHKITKRGQNVTFRCDPISEHNRLYWYRQTLGQGPEFLTYFQNEAQLEKSRLLSDRFSAERPKGSFSTLEIQRTEQGDSAMYLCASSLGGDSPLHFGNGTRLTVT.

The V call is TRBV5-1, the J call TRBJ2-5; D gene unclear. The CDR3 sequence is 12 residues long. V was trimmed by 0 bases and J by 2 bases, leaving 2 bases between them. Germline lookup yields CDR1 SGHRS and CDR2 YFSETQ. CDR3 region: CASSLEQETQYF. CDR3 bases: TGCGCCAGCAGCTTGGAGCAAGAGACCCAGTACTTC.

The chain combines TRBV7-2 with TRBJ1-5; D perhaps matches TRBD1 (6 bases). CDR1 is SGHTA, CDR2 FQGNSA, per germline. The CDR3 consists of 15 residues. The germline V and J ends were trimmed by 5 bases and 7 bases, with 18 bases remaining between them. CDR3 nucleotides: TGTGCCAGCAGCCTGACGGGCGGGGGCGAACAGCCCCAGCATTTT. Translating it yields CASSLTGGGEQPQHF.

Only a few counts were recorded for this clonotype. The V call is TRBV5-6, the J call TRBJ2-7; no definite D call. Looked up from germline, CDR1 is SGHDT and CDR2 is YYEEEE. The CDR3 covers 15 residues. V dropped 1 base and J dropped 2 bases, with 13 bases sitting between them. The CDR3 DNA reads as TGTGCCAGCAGCTTGTTAGGGCAGACCCCCTACGAGCAGTACTTC. Its translation: CASSLLGQTPYEQYF.

The chain couples TRBV7-9 to TRBJ2-4; TRBD2 matches 9 bases. V shed 5 bases, J shed 8 bases, and the junction held 13 bases outside the gene matches. There are 16 residues in the CDR3. Germline assignment: CDR1 SEHNR and CDR2 FQNEAQ (reference sequence). CDR3: CASSKISGTSPDIQYF. CDR3 bases: TGTGCCAGCAGCAAAATCTCAGGGACTAGCCCAGACATTCAGTACTTC.

The V and J genes are TRBV14 and TRBJ2-1; 7 bases fit TRBD2. This CDR3 comprises 16 residues. The trim removed 1 base at V and 7 bases at J, leaving 10 bases unmatched. Germline V gives CDR1 SGHDN, CDR2 FVKESK. The CDR3 bases are TGTGCCAGCAGCCAAGGGGGTCTAAGCGGGATTAATGAGCAGTTCTTC. Protein: CASSQGGLSGINEQFF.

In its sample, this clonotype was seen a few times. The V gene is TRBV7-9, the J gene TRBJ2-5; maybe TRBD2 (7 bases). The CDR3 has 15 residues. Looked up from germline, CDR1 is SEHNR and CDR2 is FQNEAQ (reference sequence). Trimming stripped 4 bases from V and 3 bases from J, with 15 bases between. The CDR3 DNA follows: TGTGCCAGCAGCTCCCCCGCGGGGGCTAAAGAGACCCAGTACTTC. It codes for CASSSPAGAKETQYF. Variable domain in full (rest from reference TRBV7-9 and TRBJ2-5): DTGVSQNPRHKITKRGQNVTFRCDPISEHNRLYWYRQTLGQGPEFLTYFQNEAQLEKSRLLSDRFSAERPKGSFSTLEIQRTEQGDSAMYLCASSSPAGAKETQYFGPGTRLLVL.

This clonotype was found a few times. This rearrangement joins TRBV20-1 to TRBJ2-5; possible D gene TRBD1, 6 bases. This CDR3 region has 13 residues. Germline V lookup: CDR1 DFQATT, CDR2 SNEGSKA (reference sequence). With 6 bases removed from V and 1 base from J, the gap between germline ends came to 12 bases. The CDR3 here is CSAISTGQETQYF. In nucleotides, the CDR3 is TGCAGTGCAATATCGACAGGCCAAGAGACCCAGTACTTC.

This clonotype was found a few times. The chain uses TRBV12-5 and TRBJ2-5; 7 bases are shared with TRBD1. V trimming: 6 bases; J trimming: 11 bases; junction bases outside the gene matches: 12. In germline, CDR1 is LGHNT, CDR2 FRNRAP. The CDR3 sequence is 13 residues long. The CDR3 sequence: CASGRTGRQSQYF. CDR3 coding DNA: TGTGCTAGTGGGCGGACAGGACGGCAGTCTCAGTACTTC. Together with reference TRBV12-5 and TRBJ2-5, the CDR3 gives the full variable domain: DARVTQTPRHKVTEMGQEVTMRCQPILGHNTVFWYRQTMMQGLELLAYFRNRAPLDDSGMPKDRFSAEMPDATLATLKIQPSEPRDSAVYFCASGRTGRQSQYFGPGTRLLVL.

A few counts support this clonotype. V gene TRBV7-2 combines with J gene TRBJ1-1, with 10 bases matching TRBD1. J gave up 4 bases and V 3 bases, and 5 bases lay outside the gene matches. The CDR3 has 15 amino acids. Germline V gene data show CDR1 as SGHTA and CDR2 as FQGNSA. CDR3 sequence: CASSLTGGVSTEAFF. CDR3 in DNA: TGTGCCAGCAGCTTGACAGGGGGCGTTAGCACTGAAGCTTTCTTT.

This chain connects TRBV21-1 to TRBJ2-5. TRBV21-1 is flagged as a pseudogene. The CDR3 sequence is 16 residues long. The CDR3 loop reads CASSKVSEKLRETQYF. CDR3 coding DNA: TGTGCCAGCAGCAAAGTATCGGAAAAACTTAGAGAGACCCAGTACTTC.